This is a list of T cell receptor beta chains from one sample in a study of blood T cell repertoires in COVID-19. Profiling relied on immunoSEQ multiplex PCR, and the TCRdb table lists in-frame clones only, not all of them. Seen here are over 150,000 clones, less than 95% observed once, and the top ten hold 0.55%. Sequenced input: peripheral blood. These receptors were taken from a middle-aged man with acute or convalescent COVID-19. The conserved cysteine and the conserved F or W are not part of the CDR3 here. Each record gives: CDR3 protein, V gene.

ASRPPEGENTEAF	TRBV28
ASSVRGQETQY	TRBV9
ASSHGTSGERTDTQY	TRBV4-2
AISERDKSSYEQY	TRBV10-3
AISESLGRGEMETQY	TRBV10-3
ASGQGGSDEQF	TRBV19
ASNPQGAYTEAF	TRBV27
ASSSQGEQPQH	TRBV7-2
ASSQKQGIQETQY	TRBV19
ASTQGDAGELF	TRBV5-1
AISPTSGSGNEQF	TRBV10-3
ASSSSGEGDTEAF	TRBV28
SVEDRQGGEKLF	TRBV29-1
ATSESTGTGTDTQY	TRBV24-1
ASSFSGSGSETQY	TRBV5-1
ASSAGTGDQPQH	TRBV5-4
ASSLQQGAYT	TRBV12-3/TRBV12-4
ASSPDRADTEAF	TRBV18
ATSELNNQAQY	TRBV24-1
ASSPPGATGTLNYGYT	TRBV28
ASSETDERPQH	TRBV6-1
ASSALGTGRNQPQH	TRBV27
ASTKTGAAEKLF	TRBV28
AWSVRRGQPRFGAF	TRBV30
ATGQGTDTQY	TRBV10-3
ASRRQGITEAF	TRBV6-6
ASSLEQVWEKLF	TRBV28
ATGQATTFSNQPQH	TRBV10-3
ASRKDRGHEQY	TRBV6-5
ASTLEAGGPYEQY	TRBV27
ASSFSGSNQPQH	TRBV27
ASSLGQGAVEKLF	TRBV7-6
ASSQVGARANVLT	TRBV4-1
ATSDSTPGTSGGWQETQY	TRBV24-1
ASNPGSHEKLF	TRBV15
ASSKGETGPGDTEAF	TRBV21-1
ASSQDPGGRTRNTEAF	TRBV4-1
ASSTTSGGGEQF	TRBV7-2
ASSYPRGREGRETQY	TRBV6-2/TRBV6-3
ASSLAIEASGYNEQF	TRBV7-9
ASMKRGLGEQF	TRBV19
ASSFTTTEGGEQF	TRBV5-1
AISGLAGADTQY	TRBV10-3
ASSQVSGSATGELF	TRBV4-1
ASSLQGLEQY	TRBV28
SARLAGTYEQY	TRBV29-1
ATTNRLAGGTDTQY	TRBV15
ASSLGQRGNEKLF	TRBV5-1
ASSQDRSVLRETQY	TRBV4-2
ASSYSGQAYNEQF	TRBV6-2/TRBV6-3
ASSSGPGDGYT	TRBV11-2
ASSGLAGISYNEQF	TRBV5-1
ASNTQGVGKTQY	TRBV2
ASSFLSDGYT	TRBV28
ASSWAKAGGYGYT	TRBV7-2
ASSQRTGPPYSPLH	TRBV5-6
ASSTTGQPNTEAF	TRBV7-9